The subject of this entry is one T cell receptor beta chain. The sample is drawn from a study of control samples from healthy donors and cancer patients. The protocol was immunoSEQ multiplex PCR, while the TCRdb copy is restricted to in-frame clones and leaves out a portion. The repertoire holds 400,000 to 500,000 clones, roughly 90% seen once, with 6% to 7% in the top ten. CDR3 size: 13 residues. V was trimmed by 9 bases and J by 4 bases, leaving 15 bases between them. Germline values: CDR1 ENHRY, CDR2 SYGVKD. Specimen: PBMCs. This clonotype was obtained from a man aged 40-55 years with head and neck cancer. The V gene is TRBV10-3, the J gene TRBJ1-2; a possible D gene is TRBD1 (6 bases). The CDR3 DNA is TGTGCCATTAGCTCAGGGGTTGGCTATGGCTACACCTTC. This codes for CAISSGVGYGYTF.